Listed below are T cell receptor beta chains from one sample, sequenced in a study of human T cells and chemical hapten exposure. MiXCR was run by TCRdb on the RACE reads, yielding one entry per CDR3 protein. The table includes fewer than 100,000 distinct CDR3 sequences, approximately 10% detected once. Sample: whole blood, taken in connection with sensitization to the hapten diphenylcyclopropenone (DPC). These TCRs come from a woman aged 30 to 39 with alopecia areata. Some clones in this sample may be carry-over from other donors' samples. The CDR3 runs from the conserved cysteine through the conserved F or W. D genes are given only for firm matches. The size of a clone is reported for some rows only, either as once, few or many, or as a class for expanded clones.

>TRBV7-9|NA|NA|TRBJ1-2
CASSAAALRLLDYGYTF
TGTGCCAGCAGCGCAGCTGCCTTAAGGTTGTTAGACTATGGCTACACCTTC
>TRBV3-1|many|NA|TRBJ1-3
CASSQGLSGNTIYF
TGTGCCAGCAGCCAGGGACTCTCTGGAAACACCATATATTTT
>TRBV29-1|few|TRBD1|TRBJ1-2
CSVEVGTGNYGYTF
TGCAGCGTTGAAGTCGGGACAGGGAACTATGGCTACACCTTC
>TRBV4-3|NA|NA|TRBJ1-5
CASSQGWGQPQHF
TGCGCCAGCAGCCAAGGTTGGGGTCAGCCCCAGCATTTT
>TRBV29-1|many|NA|TRBJ2-6
CSVVGRVSGANVLTF
TGCAGCGTTGTAGGAAGGGTGAGCGGGGCCAACGTCCTGACTTTC
>TRBV7-9|few|NA|TRBJ2-3
CASSYPGPPPDVF
TGTGCCAGCAGCTACCCTGGACCACCACCCGACGTATTT
>TRBV6-2/TRBV6-3|medium-sized|NA|TRBJ2-7
CASGDTYYEQYF
TGTGCCAGCGGGGACACCTACTACGAGCAGTACTTC
>TRBV29-1|many|TRBD1|TRBJ2-1
CSAATGTGDNEQFF
TGCAGCGCTGCTACCGGGACAGGGGACAATGAGCAGTTCTTC
>TRBV28|NA|NA|TRBJ1-1
CASSLDGPLQGTEAFF
TGTGCCAGCAGTTTGGACGGACCTCTCCAAGGCACTGAAGCTTTCTTT
>TRBV10-3|NA|NA|TRBJ2-7
CAISELGEQYF
TGTGCCATCAGTGAATTGGGCGAGCAGTACTTC
>TRBV5-1|NA|NA|TRBJ1-4
CASVWADPTNEKLFF
TGCGCCAGCGTTTGGGCAGACCCAACTAATGAAAAACTGTTTTTT
>TRBV10-3|many|TRBD2|TRBJ2-4
CAISDRLAEEKNIQYF
TGTGCCATCAGTGATAGACTAGCTGAGGAGAAAAACATTCAGTACTTC
>TRBV28|few|TRBD2|TRBJ2-1
CASREPLAGVTTF
TGTGCCAGTAGGGAACCACTAGCGGGGGTCACAACCTTC
>TRBV3-1|few|TRBD2|TRBJ2-3
CASTLRASGRGTDTQYF
TGTGCCAGCACCCTCCGGGCTAGCGGGAGAGGAACAGATACGCAGTATTTT
>TRBV6-5|NA|TRBD1|TRBJ2-7
CASSRQGHSYEQYF
TGTGCCAGCAGCCGACAGGGACATAGCTACGAGCAGTACTTC
>TRBV19|NA|NA|TRBJ2-3
CASRVSGDTQYF
TGTGCCAGTAGAGTGTCGGGAGATACGCAGTATTTT
>TRBV4-3|NA|TRBD2|TRBJ2-7
CASSQDPPVSGSTHEQYF
TGCGCCAGCAGCCAAGATCCGCCTGTTAGCGGGAGTACCCACGAGCAGTACTTC
>TRBV4-3|many|TRBD2|TRBJ2-1
CASSQDPFILAGTNNEQFF
TGCGCCAGCAGCCAAGATCCCTTCATACTAGCGGGGACCAACAATGAGCAGTTCTTC
>TRBV18|many|NA|TRBJ1-3
CASSHGPGNTIYF
TGTGCCAGCTCACACGGGCCAGGAAACACCATATATTTT
>TRBV28|NA|NA|TRBJ2-4
CASSLQRALAKNIQYF
TGTGCCAGCAGTTTGCAGAGGGCTCTAGCCAAAAACATTCAGTACTTC
>TRBV28|many|NA|TRBJ1-1
CASSLGGGMATEAFF
TGTGCCAGCAGTTTGGGAGGGGGAATGGCCACTGAAGCTTTCTTT
>TRBV20-1|NA|TRBD2|TRBJ2-1
CSTRDPRSGDYSYNEQFF
TGCAGTACTAGAGATCCCCGTAGCGGGGACTACTCCTACAATGAGCAGTTCTTC
>TRBV3-1|many|TRBD2|TRBJ2-1
CASSPERGGNNEQFF
TGTGCCAGCAGCCCAGAGCGGGGGGGGAACAATGAGCAGTTCTTC
>TRBV3-2|NA|NA|TRBJ2-7
CASSQGRSINYEQYF
TGTGCCAGCAGCCAAGGACGGTCGATTAACTACGAGCAGTACTTC
>TRBV5-1|many|NA|TRBJ2-3
CASRSDSTDTQYF
TGCGCCAGCAGGAGCGACAGCACAGATACGCAGTATTTT
>TRBV27|few|TRBD1|TRBJ1-1
CASSNRGNTEAFF
TGTGCCAGCAGTAACAGGGGGAACACTGAAGCTTTCTTT
>TRBV18|few|NA|TRBJ2-5
CASSPRQTGAQETQYF
TGTGCCAGCTCACCCCGACAGACGGGGGCTCAAGAGACCCAGTACTTC
>TRBV19|NA|NA|TRBJ2-5
CASSIGGETQYF
TGTGCCAGTAGTATAGGAGGGGAGACCCAGTACTTC
>TRBV11-1|few|NA|TRBJ2-3
CASSLDPFTDTQYF
TGTGCCAGCAGCTTAGACCCTTTCACAGATACGCAGTATTTT
>TRBV30|many|NA|TRBJ1-5
CAWTSDSNQPQHF
TGTGCCTGGACCAGTGATAGCAATCAGCCCCAGCATTTT
>TRBV4-1|many|NA|TRBJ2-3
CASSQGVGGRGDTQYF
TGCGCCAGCAGCCAAGGTGTTGGGGGTCGGGGAGATACGCAGTATTTT
>TRBV2|few|NA|TRBJ2-3
CASKESGTDTQYF
TGTGCCAGCAAGGAAAGCGGCACAGATACGCAGTATTTT
>TRBV29-1|NA|NA|TRBJ2-3
CSASGTDAQYF
TGCAGCGCTTCTGGCACAGATGCGCAGTATTTT
>TRBV28|many|NA|TRBJ2-1
CASNIRGGLYNEQFF
TGTGCCAGCAACATACGAGGGGGGCTCTACAATGAGCAGTTCTTC
>TRBV3-1|few|NA|TRBJ2-5
CASSQALAVYQETQYF
TGTGCCAGCAGCCAAGCCTTAGCGGTGTACCAAGAGACCCAGTACTTC
>TRBV4-1|NA|TRBD1|TRBJ1-1
CASSQLTGTEAFF
TGCGCCAGCAGCCAACTGACAGGGACTGAAGCTTTCTTT
>TRBV7-9|few|TRBD1|TRBJ1-4
CASRLSGGSEKLFF
TGTGCCAGCAGACTTTCAGGGGGCAGTGAAAAACTGTTTTTT
>TRBV20-1|medium-sized|TRBD1|TRBJ1-1
CSARDLDRGLRDTEAFF
TGCAGTGCTAGAGATTTGGACAGGGGGCTGAGGGACACTGAAGCTTTCTTT
>TRBV29-1|many|NA|TRBJ2-4
CSVAYQAGAGGNIQYF
TGCAGCGTTGCCTATCAGGCGGGAGCAGGGGGAAACATTCAGTACTTC
>TRBV18|many|NA|TRBJ2-7
CASSPGEQQHQYF
TGTGCCAGCTCACCAGGGGAACAACAGCACCAGTACTTC
>TRBV18|many|NA|TRBJ1-2
CASSAGQANYGYTF
TGTGCCAGCTCAGCGGGACAAGCTAACTATGGCTACACCTTC
>TRBV7-2|many|TRBD1|TRBJ1-1
CASSIWTGAGTEAFF
TGTGCCAGCAGCATATGGACAGGGGCGGGTACTGAAGCTTTCTTT
>TRBV29-1|NA|TRBD1|TRBJ1-2
CSFRDSVYGYTF
TGCAGCTTTAGGGACAGCGTCTATGGCTACACCTTC